These 24 T cell receptor beta chains were all obtained from the same sample, sequenced in a study of T cell repertoires in cytomegalovirus infection. TCRdb fed the reads into MiXCR, producing one record per CDR3 protein. The sample yields approximately 500,000 distinct CDR3 sequences, around a third seen once. Antigens of these TCRs are unknown. The sample was cultured PBMCs, taken from culture after CMV antigen stimulation. These receptors originate from a human donor in good health (CMV status not recorded). Some clones in this sample may be carry-over from other donors' samples.

This clonotype has ten or more counts. The V call is TRBV6-1, the J call TRBJ1-1; D gene unclear. From germline, CDR1 is MNHNS and CDR2 SASEGT. Trimming left V 6 bases short and J 5 bases short, with 7 bases between. The CDR3 is 11 amino acids. The CDR3 region is CASRLGTEAFF. The CDR3 bases are TGTGCCAGCAGATTGGGGACTGAAGCTTTCTTT.

V and J are TRBV19 and TRBJ1-3; maybe TRBD1 (5 bases). V lost 3 bases, J lost 5 bases, and 14 bases lay in between. The germline gives CDR1 LNHDA, CDR2 SQIVND (reference sequence). The CDR3 spans 15 residues. CDR3 loop: CASSMGSMGRNTIYF. Here the CDR3 DNA reads TGTGCCAGTAGTATGGGGTCAATGGGACGAAACACCATATATTTT.

CDR3 DNA sequence: TGTGCCAGCAGCTTTAACCTAAATGGGGCCAAAAACATTCAGTACTTC. Its translation is CASSFNLNGAKNIQYF. This chain links TRBV7-9 with TRBJ2-4; D unclear. Germline loops: CDR1 SEHNR, CDR2 FQNEAQ (reference sequence). V lost 3 bases and J 1 base, leaving 13 bases between the germline ends. The CDR3 length is 16 residues. The entire variable domain, with the rest obtained from reference TRBV7-9 and TRBJ2-4, is as follows: DTGVSQNPRHKITKRGQNVTFRCDPISEHNRLYWYRQTLGQGPEFLTYFQNEAQLEKSRLLSDRFSAERPKGSFSTLEIQRTEQGDSAMYLCASSFNLNGAKNIQYFGAGTRLSVL.

The chain joins TRBV6-8 to TRBJ2-6; no clear D. Per germline, CDR1 MNHGY and CDR2 SAAAGT. The germline V and J ends were trimmed by 8 bases and 4 bases, with 9 bases remaining between them. The CDR3 sequence is 13 residues long. The CDR3 nucleotides read TGTGCCAGCTGGGTCGCCGGGGCCAACGTCCTGACTTTC. This sequence encodes CASWVAGANVLTF.

Only a few counts were recorded for this clonotype. The CDR3 reads CSARALPGTSGTDTQYF. DNA for the CDR3: TGCAGTGCTAGAGCCCTACCTGGGACTAGCGGCACAGATACGCAGTATTTT. The rearrangement links TRBV20-1 to TRBJ2-3, with 10 bases that match TRBD2. The ends lost 1 base at V and 1 base at J; junction bases unmatched: 8. The CDR3 totals 17 residues. CDR1 DFQATT and CDR2 SNEGSKA come from the germline V gene (reference sequence).

This chain connects TRBV20-1 to TRBJ2-1, with 13 nucleotides matching TRBD2. The germline V gene encodes CDR1 DFQATT and CDR2 SNEGSKA (reference sequence). Losses at the gene ends were 5 bases for V and 6 bases for J; bases not matched to a gene: 7. The CDR3 contains 15 residues. CDR3 in DNA: TGCAGTGCTTCCGGGACTAGCGGGAATGTCAATGAGCAGTTCTTC. As protein: CSASGTSGNVNEQFF.

This clonotype turned up a few times. V gene TRBV10-3 combines with J gene TRBJ2-3, with 7 bases that match TRBD1. The V gene's germline CDR1 is ENHRY and CDR2 SYGVKD. Trimming at V came to 6 bases and at J to 0 bases, leaving 3 bases not matched to a gene. This CDR3 has 14 amino acids. CDR3 protein: CAIRATGSTDTQYF. The CDR3 DNA sequence: TGTGCCATCAGGGCGACAGGGAGCACAGATACGCAGTATTTT.

There are a few counts of this clonotype. The rearrangement uses TRBV12-3 or TRBV12-4 and TRBJ2-1; D is possibly TRBD2 (6 bases). This CDR3 spans 13 amino acids. Trimming shortened V by 6 bases and J by 4 bases, and 10 bases separated the two germline ends. In DNA, the CDR3 is TGTGCCAGCAGACCCGGGAGTTACAATGAGCAGTTCTTC. Protein sequence: CASRPGSYNEQFF.

The V call is TRBV12-3 or TRBV12-4, the J call TRBJ2-1; D tentatively reads TRBD1 or TRBD2 (6 bases each). The CDR3 is 14 amino acids. Trimming took off 5 bases at V and 15 bases at J, with 23 bases between the two ends. CDR3 amino acids: CASSPRRGRQDGFF. For the CDR3, the DNA is TGTGCCAGCAGTCCCCGACGGGGGCGACAGGACGGGTTCTTC.

V usage is TRBV12-3 or TRBV12-4 and J usage is TRBJ2-1; TRBD1 aligns across 8 bases. This CDR3 region has 16 residues. With V trimmed by 1 base and J by 5 bases, 7 bases remained unmatched. The chain's CDR3 is CASSLGQGAGNNEQFF. CDR3 sequence (DNA): TGTGCCAGCAGTTTAGGTCAGGGGGCAGGGAACAATGAGCAGTTCTTC.

The V gene is TRBV7-3, the J gene TRBJ2-1; TRBD2 matches at 10 bases. Germline assignment: CDR1 SGHTA and CDR2 FQGTGA. This CDR3 has 15 amino acids. Trimming took 5 bases from V and 7 from J; bases not matched to a gene: 8. Written as DNA, the CDR3 is TGTGCCAGCAGCCTAATGGGACTAGCGAGGAATGAGCAGTTCTTC. Amino acids: CASSLMGLARNEQFF.

In DNA, the CDR3 is TGTGCCAGCAGCCACGACCCCCCCCTCTCCTACTATGGCTACACCTTC. It yields the protein CASSHDPPLSYYGYTF. The J gene is TRBJ1-2, the V gene TRBV7-2, with no clear D. The germline V and J ends were trimmed by 5 bases and 3 bases, with 19 bases remaining between them. The CDR3 contains 16 residues. The V gene's germline CDR1 is SGHTA and CDR2 FQGNSA.

The V and J genes are TRBV25-1 and TRBJ2-7; 10 nucleotides match TRBD2. Germline V gene data show CDR1 as MGHDK and CDR2 as SYGVNS. With 2 bases clipped from V and 7 bases from J, the junction kept 8 bases outside the gene matches. CDR3 length: 15 amino acids. The CDR3 reads CASSEILAGGGEQYF. CDR3 nucleotide sequence: TGTGCCAGCAGTGAAATATTAGCGGGAGGAGGGGAGCAGTACTTC.

The chain employs TRBV19 and TRBJ1-4; no clear D. The V end was cut by 7 bases, the J end by 3 bases, with 9 bases between. The germline V gene encodes CDR1 LNHDA and CDR2 SQIVND (reference sequence). The CDR3 runs 13 residues. The CDR3 reads CASNIHPNEKLFF. DNA for the CDR3: TGTGCCAGTAACATCCACCCTAATGAAAAACTGTTTTTT.

This clonotype turned up a few times. The CDR3 loop is CASSRGGIWGNEQFF. DNA for the CDR3: TGTGCCAGCAGCCGAGGAGGGATTTGGGGCAATGAGCAGTTCTTC. This chain joins TRBV11-2 and TRBJ2-1, with D possibly TRBD2 on 6 matching bases. The V gene lost 5 bases and the J gene lost 6 bases, with 17 bases spanning the gap. CDR1 is SGHAT and CDR2 is FQNNGV in the germline V gene. The CDR3 length is 15 residues.

This clonotype was seen a few times. The rearrangement joins TRBV27 to TRBJ1-1; 7 nucleotides agree with TRBD1. The CDR3 contains 12 residues. Germline CDR1 reads MNHEY; CDR2 reads SMNVEV (reference sequence). The V segment lost 2 bases and the J segment 11 bases; nucleotides outside the gene matches: 5. The CDR3 protein is CASSLVYRGAFF. The DNA of the CDR3 is TGTGCCAGCAGTTTAGTGTACAGGGGTGCTTTCTTT.

Only a few counts were recorded for this clonotype. This chain uses TRBV12-3 or TRBV12-4 with TRBJ1-4, with a tentative D call TRBD1 (5 bases). The CDR3 runs to 15 residues. Trimming shortened V by 5 bases and J by 0 bases, and 10 bases separated the two germline ends. Written as DNA, the CDR3 is TGTGCCAGCAGTGGGGCAGTTGCAACTAATGAAAAACTGTTTTTT. Translated, it gives CASSGAVATNEKLFF.

This clonotype was picked up a small number of times. The chain has TRBV27 and TRBJ2-1; D possibly corresponds to TRBD2 (6 bases). V was cut by 8 bases and J by 3 bases, with 32 bases left in between. The CDR3 sequence is 20 residues long. CDR1 and CDR2 from the germline V gene are MNHEY and SMNVEV (reference sequence). CDR3: CASCKSLSGPGVLNYNEQFF. CDR3 bases: TGTGCCAGCTGCAAGAGCCTAAGCGGGCCGGGCGTCCTGAACTACAATGAGCAGTTCTTC.

This clonotype is large (0.1 to 1%) in the sample. The chain is built from TRBV7-2 and TRBJ2-5, with D maybe TRBD1 (6 bases). V was shortened by 1 base and J by 3 bases, with 18 bases between the two germline ends. The CDR3 runs 17 residues. Per the germline V gene, CDR1 is SGHTA and CDR2 is FQGNSA. CDR3 nucleotide sequence: TGTGCCAGCAGCTTAGGCACACAGGGAAGTCCTAAAGAGACCCAGTACTTC. It is translated as CASSLGTQGSPKETQYF. Filled out from reference TRBV7-2 and TRBJ2-5, the complete variable domain reads GAGVSQSPSNKVTEKGKDVELRCDPISGHTALYWYRQSLGQGLEFLIYFQGNSAPDKSGLPSDRFSAERTGGSVSTLTIQRTQQEDSAVYLCASSLGTQGSPKETQYFGPGTRLLVL.

The chain uses TRBV28 and TRBJ2-1; D is perhaps TRBD2 (5 bases). V was trimmed by 3 bases and J by 6 bases, leaving 15 bases between them. CDR1 is MDHEN, CDR2 SYDVKM, per germline. CDR3 length: 15 residues. The DNA of the CDR3 is TGTGCCAGCAGTTTCGAAACGGAGCGGTTCAATGAGCAGTTCTTC. Amino acid sequence: CASSFETERFNEQFF. The variable domain in full, with the rest retrieved from reference TRBV28 and TRBJ2-1, is DVKVTQSSRYLVKRTGEKVFLECVQDMDHENMFWYRQDPGLGLRLIYFSYDVKMKEKGDIPEGYSVSREKKERFSLILESASTNQTSMYLCASSFETERFNEQFFGPGTRLTVL.

The chain recombines TRBV7-8 with TRBJ2-7; D is unresolved. Germline CDR1 reads SGHVS; CDR2 reads FQNEAQ. The CDR3 runs 12 residues. The V and J ends lost 2 bases and 3 bases respectively, with 5 bases between them. The CDR3 reads CASSLLDYEQYV. CDR3 in DNA: TGTGCCAGCAGCTTACTGGACTACGAGCAGTACGTC.

There are a few counts of this clonotype. The chain uses TRBV7-2 and TRBJ2-7, with 8 bases aligning to TRBD1. V shed 5 bases, J shed 5 bases, and the junction held 5 bases outside the gene matches. Germline V gene sequence: CDR1 SGHTA, CDR2 FQGNSA. This CDR3 is 13 amino acids long. Here the CDR3 reads CASSERQGNEQYF. CDR3 DNA sequence: TGTGCCAGCAGCGAACGACAGGGGAACGAGCAGTACTTC.

The rearrangement links TRBV12-3 or TRBV12-4 to TRBJ2-1, with D hard to call. Trimming shortened V by 5 bases and J by 6 bases, and 8 bases separated the two germline ends. The CDR3 sequence is 12 residues long. CDR3 region: CASSSVPNEQFF. In nucleotides, the CDR3 is TGTGCCAGCAGTAGCGTACCCAATGAGCAGTTCTTC.

This clonotype was detected many times. The rearrangement uses TRBV7-2 and TRBJ1-1; a possible D gene is TRBD1 (5 bases). The germline V and J ends were trimmed by 2 bases and 10 bases, with 17 bases remaining between them. There are 14 residues in the CDR3. Germline V gives CDR1 SGHTA, CDR2 FQGNSA. CDR3 protein: CASSLKEGRRGAFF. CDR3 coding DNA: TGTGCCAGCAGCTTAAAGGAGGGTAGGAGGGGAGCTTTCTTT.